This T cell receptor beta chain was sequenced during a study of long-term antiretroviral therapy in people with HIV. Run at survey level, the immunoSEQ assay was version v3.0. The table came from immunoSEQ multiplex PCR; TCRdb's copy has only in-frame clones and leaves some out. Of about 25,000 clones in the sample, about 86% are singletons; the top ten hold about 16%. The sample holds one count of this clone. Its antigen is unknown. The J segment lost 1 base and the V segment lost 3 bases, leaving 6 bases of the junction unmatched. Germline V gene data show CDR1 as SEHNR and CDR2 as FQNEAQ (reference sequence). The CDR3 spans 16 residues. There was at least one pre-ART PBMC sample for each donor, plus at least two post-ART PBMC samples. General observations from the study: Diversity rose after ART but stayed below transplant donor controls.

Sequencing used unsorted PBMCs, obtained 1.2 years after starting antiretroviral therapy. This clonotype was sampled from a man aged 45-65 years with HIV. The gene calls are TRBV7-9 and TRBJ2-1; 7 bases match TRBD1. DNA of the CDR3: TGTGCCAGCAGCTTCGAACGGACAGGTTCCTACAATGAGCAGTTCTTC. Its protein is CASSFERTGSYNEQFF.